The T cell receptor (beta chain) described here comes from a study of graft-versus-host responses after intestinal transplantation. Broader study findings: There were GvH clones found in recipient marrow, and some of them appeared first in ileum or blood.

Trimming cost V 7 bases and J 7 bases; bases outside gene matches: 18. Looked up from germline, CDR1 is MDHEN and CDR2 is SYDVKM. The CDR3 extends over 17 amino acids. On this clone: Its cognate antigen is unknown.

Libraries were prepared by immunoSEQ multiplex PCR; TCRdb keeps only in-frame clonotypes and omits some of them. Of about 81,000 clones detected, roughly nine tenths appear once; the ten largest clones hold approximately 0.35%. The chain uses TRBV28 and TRBJ1-5, with TRBD1 matching 8 bases. This material consisted of unstimulated CD4+ T cells sorted from spleen or lymph node cells, taken before intestinal transplant. The clonotype originates from a human donor who received an intestinal transplant. CDR3 DNA: TGTGCCAGCACCCCAATAGGGGGGGTAGGACAGGGCCAGCCCCAGCATTTT. Its translation is CASTPIGGVGQGQPQHF.